A single sample gave rise to the 30 T cell receptor beta chains below, sequenced in a study of blood T cell repertoires in COVID-19. Produced via immunoSEQ multiplex PCR; TCRdb's table is partial and in-frame only. The sample records around 140,000 clones, 85% to 90% being singletons. Sequencing was performed on PBMCs or T cells enriched from blood (not recorded which). These receptors were taken from a man aged 60 to 75 who had recovered from COVID-19.

The chain carries TRBV4-1 and TRBJ2-2, with unresolved D. This CDR3 is built from 17 residues. Germline lookup yields CDR1 MGHRA and CDR2 YSYEKL. V was shortened by 5 bases and J by 0 bases, with 16 bases between the two germline ends. CDR3 loop: CASSSTWASTNTGELFF. The CDR3 coding sequence is TGCGCCAGCAGCTCAACCTGGGCCTCGACGAACACCGGGGAGCTGTTTTTT.

This clone was recorded once. The chain links TRBV10-2 to TRBJ2-5, with D perhaps TRBD2 (5 bases). Germline lookup yields CDR1 WSHSY and CDR2 SAAADI. V was trimmed by 2 bases and J by 7 bases, leaving 8 bases between them. The CDR3 has 12 residues. CDR3 amino acids: CASSELGVTQYF. CDR3 coding DNA: TGCGCCAGCAGTGAGCTGGGAGTGACCCAGTACTTC.

The chain recombines TRBV18 with TRBJ2-5; perhaps TRBD2 as D (5 bases). CDR3 length: 14 residues. Germline loops: CDR1 KGHSH, CDR2 LQKENI. Trimming took off 6 bases at V and 6 bases at J, with 17 bases between the two ends. CDR3 residues: CASSSPGLKKTQYF. CDR3 sequence (DNA): TGTGCCAGCTCCTCCCCCGGACTTAAGAAGACCCAGTACTTC.

The gene calls are TRBV2 and TRBJ2-1, with 10 bases matching TRBD2. CDR1 and CDR2 (germline): SNHLY, FYNNEI. V shed 4 bases and J 6 bases; nucleotides not matched to a gene: 3. The CDR3 consists of 14 residues. The CDR3 DNA sequence: TGTGCCAGCAGTGGGGGACTAGCGACCAATGAGCAGTTCTTC. Protein product: CASSGGLATNEQFF.

This chain connects TRBV6-5 to TRBJ1-4; D call uncertain. CDR1 is MNHEY and CDR2 is SVGAGI in the germline V gene. The CDR3 has 14 amino acids. V was pared by 2 bases and J by 3 bases, with 7 bases between. This chain's CDR3 is CASSYEFANEKLFF. Here the CDR3 DNA reads TGTGCCAGCAGTTACGAGTTTGCTAATGAAAAACTGTTTTTT.

This sequence joins TRBV11-2 and TRBJ2-7; 11 bases are a match to TRBD2. Trimming took 3 bases from V and 9 from J; bases not matched to a gene: 7. CDR3 length: 14 amino acids. Germline V CDR1 and CDR2: SGHAT, FQNNGV. The CDR3 bases are TGTGCCAGCAGCTTGGAGACTAGCGGGATGGGGCAGTACTTC. Its protein is CASSLETSGMGQYF.

The chain combines TRBV6-5 with TRBJ2-7, with D possibly TRBD1 on 6 matching bases. The CDR3 is 15 amino acids. The germline gives CDR1 MNHEY, CDR2 SVGAGI. Deletions cut 7 bases from V and 6 bases from J, with 22 bases between. CDR3 DNA sequence: TGTGCCAGCACCCTTAATACAGGGTACCCTTCCGAGCAGTACTTC. This encodes CASTLNTGYPSEQYF.

The V gene is TRBV28, the J gene TRBJ1-2; 9 bases map to TRBD1. Germline CDR1 reads MDHEN; CDR2 reads SYDVKM. CDR3 length equals 13 residues. Germline trimming cut 8 bases from V and 7 bases from J; bases unmatched to any gene: 8. The CDR3 is CASRKKGQGGYTF. The CDR3 DNA follows: TGTGCCAGCCGCAAAAAGGGACAGGGTGGCTACACCTTC.

This chain links TRBV5-4 with TRBJ2-7; 11 bases line up with TRBD1. Looked up from germline, CDR1 is SGHNT and CDR2 is YYREEE (reference sequence). CDR3 length: 14 residues. After removal of 4 bases from V and 3 bases from J, the junction contained 3 bases not matched to a gene. In DNA form, the CDR3 reads TGTGCCAGCAGCGTCGGGACAGGGGGCTACGAGCAGTACTTC. Residues: CASSVGTGGYEQYF.

The chain employs TRBV2 and TRBJ1-2; 8 nucleotides align to TRBD1. CDR3 size: 15 residues. V trimming: 6 bases; J trimming: 7 bases; junction bases outside the gene matches: 13. Germline V gene data show CDR1 as SNHLY and CDR2 as FYNNEI. In DNA form, the CDR3 reads TGTGCCAGCAGAAACAGGGGGATTAGCCCCGCTGGCTACACCTTC. Its protein is CASRNRGISPAGYTF.

The CDR3 DNA sequence: TGCGCCAGCAGCTTAAGAACAGGGTCTGGGGCCAACGTCCTGACTTTC. The encoded protein is CASSLRTGSGANVLTF. This chain joins TRBV5-1 and TRBJ2-6, with D possibly TRBD1 on 6 matching bases. Germline V lookup: CDR1 SGHRS, CDR2 YFSETQ. The CDR3 is 16 amino acids. Trimming took off 2 bases at V and 1 base at J, with 10 bases between the two ends.

The CDR3 is CASRTGVLEQYF. The CDR3, as DNA: TGTGCCAGCAGAACGGGAGTCCTCGAGCAGTACTTC. This sequence joins TRBV28 and TRBJ2-7; the D gene is possibly TRBD2 (6 bases). V lost 6 bases to trimming and J lost 6 bases, with 12 bases between them. Germline V gene sequence: CDR1 MDHEN, CDR2 SYDVKM. There are 12 residues in the CDR3.

The V and J genes are TRBV24-1 and TRBJ2-1, with TRBD1 matching over 10 bases. The CDR3 has 14 amino acids. Unmatched junction bases numbered 2, after V lost 3 bases and J lost 7 bases. Germline CDR1 KGHDR, CDR2 SFDVKD. CDR3 in amino acids: CATSDTGQGNEQFF. The CDR3, as DNA: TGTGCCACCAGTGATACGGGACAGGGGAATGAGCAGTTCTTC.

V and J are TRBV4-1 and TRBJ1-5; TRBD1 is a possible D gene (6 bases). V was shortened by 2 bases and J by 4 bases, with 15 bases between the two germline ends. CDR1 and CDR2 (germline): MGHRA, YSYEKL. The CDR3 runs 16 residues. The CDR3 coding sequence is TGCGCCAGCAGCCAACGGGCGGGGGCGGCAAATCAGCCCCAGCATTTT. Its protein product is CASSQRAGAANQPQHF.

The chain employs TRBV7-3 and TRBJ2-7; D not resolved. The V gene lost 5 bases and the J gene lost 5 bases, with 13 bases spanning the gap. The germline V gene has CDR1 SGHTA and CDR2 FQGTGA. The CDR3 is 13 amino acids. CDR3 protein: CASSLNPVDEQYF. CDR3 nucleotides: TGTGCCAGCAGCCTAAACCCGGTGGACGAGCAGTACTTC. Variable domain in full (rest from reference TRBV7-3 and TRBJ2-7): GAGVSQTPSNKVTEKGKYVELRCDPISGHTALYWYRQSLGQGPEFLIYFQGTGAADDSGLPNDRFFAVRPEGSVSTLKIQRTERGDSAVYLCASSLNPVDEQYFGPGTRLTVT.

V usage is TRBV5-4 and J usage is TRBJ1-2; possibly TRBD1 for D (6 bases). In germline, CDR1 is SGHNT, CDR2 YYREEE (reference sequence). The CDR3 is 16 residues long. V was pared by 5 bases and J by 1 base, with 18 bases between. In DNA, the CDR3 is TGTGCCAGCAGGAGGGGGGGGAAAGGGTTTAACTATGGCTACACCTTC. Translation: CASRRGGKGFNYGYTF.

The CDR3 loop is CAIRDTDLDFNEQFF. The CDR3 DNA follows: TGTGCCATCAGGGACACCGACTTGGATTTTAATGAGCAGTTCTTC. This sequence joins TRBV10-3 and TRBJ2-1, with TRBD1 as a possible D gene (5 bases). The germline CDR1 and CDR2 sequences are ENHRY and SYGVKD. CDR3 size: 15 residues. V was cut by 6 bases and J by 7 bases, with 19 bases left in between.

The CDR3 nucleotides read TGTGCCAGCAGCTTTACGCAGGGCTCCTACGAGCAGTACTTC. Translating it yields CASSFTQGSYEQYF. V and J are TRBV11-2 and TRBJ2-7; D perhaps matches TRBD1 (5 bases). Germline assignment: CDR1 SGHAT and CDR2 FQNNGV. Trimming removed 3 bases at V and 0 bases at J, with 9 bases between. CDR3 length: 14 amino acids.

V is TRBV18 and J is TRBJ2-7, with 7 bases lining up with TRBD1. This CDR3 has 15 amino acids. CDR1 is KGHSH and CDR2 is LQKENI in the germline V gene. The J segment lost 4 bases and the V segment lost 4 bases, leaving 10 bases of the junction unmatched. The CDR3 DNA is TGTGCCAGCTCACGGGGTAGGGACAGCCTTTACGAGCAGTACTTC. Amino acid sequence: CASSRGRDSLYEQYF.

This rearrangement joins TRBV4-2 to TRBJ2-1; 7 nucleotides match TRBD1. V shed 4 bases, J shed 1 base, and the junction held 4 bases outside the gene matches. The CDR3 length is 15 residues. Germline CDR1 reads LGHNA; CDR2 reads YNFKEQ. The CDR3 DNA follows: TGTGCCAGCAGCCTCGTGACAGGGTCCTACAATGAGCAGTTCTTC. This codes for CASSLVTGSYNEQFF.

The V call is TRBV7-2, the J call TRBJ1-2; D is possibly TRBD1 (5 bases). There are 12 residues in the CDR3. In germline, CDR1 is SGHTA, CDR2 FQGNSA. Deletions cut 7 bases from V and 8 bases from J, with 14 bases between. This CDR3 is CASIKVPGGYTF. DNA of the CDR3: TGTGCCAGCATCAAAGTCCCAGGGGGCTACACCTTC.

V gene TRBV12-3 or TRBV12-4 combines with J gene TRBJ1-1; possible D gene TRBD1, 6 bases. The ends were cut back, 6 bases at V and 5 bases at J, with 13 bases in the middle. This CDR3 region has 13 residues. In DNA form, the CDR3 reads TGTGCCAGCAGCCGGGGGGCGCGAACTGAAGCTTTCTTT. Translating gives CASSRGARTEAFF.

This CDR3 reads CASSSNRGSLNEQYF. The CDR3 DNA reads TGTGCCAGCAGCTCCAACAGGGGCTCCTTAAACGAGCAGTACTTC. The J gene is TRBJ2-7, the V gene TRBV7-9, with 7 bases identical to TRBD1. CDR1 is SEHNR and CDR2 is FQNEAQ in the germline V gene (reference sequence). CDR3 length: 15 residues. V lost 4 bases and J lost 5; bases outside the gene matches: 11.

V is TRBV6-1 and J is TRBJ1-3; D gene uncertain. Looked up from germline, CDR1 is MNHNS and CDR2 is SASEGT. The CDR3 contains 12 residues. Trimming took 3 bases from V and 4 from J, leaving 4 bases between them. Here the CDR3 reads CASSERGNTIYF. As DNA, the CDR3 is TGTGCCAGCAGTGAGAGGGGAAACACCATATATTTT.

This clone occurred once. The J gene is TRBJ2-1, the V gene TRBV7-2; TRBD2 matches at 13 bases. Germline V lookup: CDR1 SGHTA, CDR2 FQGNSA. CDR3 length: 17 amino acids. The V and J ends lost 2 bases and 2 bases, in that order; junction bases with no gene match: 3. The CDR3 DNA reads as TGTGCCAGCAGCTTAAGGACTAGCGGGGGTCCCTACAATGAGCAGTTCTTC. Its translation is CASSLRTSGGPYNEQFF.

The chain uses TRBV23-1 and TRBJ1-6, with D uncertain. TRBV23-1 is designated an ORF whose function remains uncertain. Trimming removed 4 bases from V and 9 bases from J, with 13 bases in between. The CDR3 is 14 residues long. The CDR3 nucleotides read TGCGCCAGCAGTCCCCCTGGCCAAAGTTCACCCCTCCACTTT. Translating it yields CASSPPGQSSPLHF.

This clone came up once. The chain uses TRBV18 and TRBJ2-3; 8 bases match TRBD2. Germline V lookup: CDR1 KGHSH, CDR2 LQKENI. There are 17 residues in the CDR3. Losses at the gene ends were 2 bases for V and 2 bases for J; bases not matched to a gene: 9. The CDR3 nucleotides are TGTGCCAGCTCACCAGTTGCACTAGCGGCATACACAGATACGCAGTATTTT. This gives the protein CASSPVALAAYTDTQYF.

V is TRBV25-1 and J is TRBJ2-7; possible D gene TRBD2, 5 bases. Germline-derived CDR1 and CDR2 are MGHDK and SYGVNS. With 5 bases removed from V and 2 bases from J, the gap between germline ends came to 13 bases. The CDR3 runs to 14 residues. The CDR3 loop reads CASSTRTGTYEQYF. CDR3 coding DNA: TGTGCCAGCAGTACACGGACTGGGACCTACGAGCAGTACTTC.

The J gene is TRBJ1-4, the V gene TRBV6-5, with D hard to call. Deletions cut 0 bases from V and 6 bases from J, with 11 bases between. The CDR3 has 15 amino acids. In germline, CDR1 is MNHEY, CDR2 SVGAGI. The CDR3 region has the DNA TGTGCCAGCAGTTACTCTGGGCGCAAGGATGAAAAACTGTTTTTT. Translation: CASSYSGRKDEKLFF.

The V call is TRBV6-6, the J call TRBJ1-2; 12 bases align to TRBD1. CDR1 and CDR2 from the germline V gene are MNHNY and SVGAGI (reference sequence). The CDR3 totals 16 residues. After removal of 5 bases from V and 3 bases from J, the junction contained 7 bases not matched to a gene. CDR3 sequence reads: CASSRSGTGGHYGYTF. The CDR3 region has the DNA TGTGCCAGCAGTCGATCCGGGACAGGGGGCCACTATGGCTACACCTTC.